This TCR beta chain was observed in a study of control samples from healthy donors and cancer patients. Trimming took 7 bases from V and 4 from J, leaving 7 bases between them. Germline V CDR1 and CDR2: MNHEY, SVGAGI. The CDR3 is 11 amino acids. The protocol was immunoSEQ multiplex PCR, while the TCRdb copy is restricted to in-frame clones and leaves out a portion. The sample lists tens of thousands of clones; around nine tenths were seen once. This TCR came from a man in his fifties or sixties with colorectal cancer. Sequencing was carried out using PBMCs. The rearrangement uses TRBV6-5 and TRBJ1-2; the D is unclear. For the CDR3, the DNA is TGTGCCAGCACGAGCGGCTATGGCTACACCTTC. It specifies CASTSGYGYTF.